The rows below give T cell receptor beta chains drawn from one sample of a study of OX40 agonist ivuxolimab in advanced cancers. Assay used: immunoSEQ multiplex PCR; TCRdb lists only in-frame clones, some missing. The sample lists approximately 48,000 clones, 80% occurring once. Material: CD4+ or CD8+ T cells sorted from blood, obtained in a trial of the OX40 agonist ivuxolimab. Every receptor here comes from an adult with an advanced solid tumor such as melanoma, head and neck, liver or kidney cancer. Each CDR3 is given without its conserved first and last residue. Size is omitted from some rows. Given values are once, few, many or a class for expanded clones.

V gene: TRBV7-3; clone size: .; J gene: TRBJ2-2; CDR3 protein: ASSRGDTGELF
V gene: TRBV4-2; clone size: .; J gene: TRBJ2-1; CDR3 protein: ASSQDQANFGNEQF
V gene: TRBV6-5; clone size: few; J gene: TRBJ1-6; CDR3 protein: ASSYSGAGISKPLH
V gene: TRBV10-3; clone size: .; J gene: TRBJ2-3; CDR3 protein: AIGLAGVTSTDTQY
V gene: TRBV7-9; clone size: .; J gene: TRBJ2-1; CDR3 protein: ASSSLAGSYNEQF
V gene: TRBV2; clone size: .; J gene: TRBJ2-7; CDR3 protein: ASSITRDEQY
V gene: TRBV6-6; clone size: .; J gene: TRBJ1-2; CDR3 protein: ASNRGPGSYT
V gene: TRBV2; clone size: .; J gene: TRBJ2-7; CDR3 protein: ASSGTANYEQY
V gene: TRBV7-8; clone size: .; J gene: TRBJ1-2; CDR3 protein: ASSLGGANYGYT
V gene: TRBV18; clone size: .; J gene: TRBJ2-1; CDR3 protein: ASSPRSGTRVGEQF
V gene: TRBV4-1; clone size: .; J gene: TRBJ1-4; CDR3 protein: ASSQEVTGNEKLF
V gene: TRBV7-2; clone size: .; J gene: TRBJ2-1; CDR3 protein: ASSKPGLAGGNEQF
V gene: TRBV4-2; clone size: .; J gene: TRBJ1-2; CDR3 protein: ASSQDLLGGTYGYT
V gene: TRBV7-2; clone size: .; J gene: TRBJ2-5; CDR3 protein: ASNKAGATETQY
V gene: TRBV5-1; clone size: .; J gene: TRBJ2-3; CDR3 protein: ASSLGRSEVDTQY
V gene: TRBV6-5; clone size: .; J gene: TRBJ2-7; CDR3 protein: ASSSGLSPPHEQY
V gene: TRBV7-9; clone size: .; J gene: TRBJ1-1; CDR3 protein: ASSLATGAAF
V gene: TRBV5-6; clone size: few; J gene: TRBJ2-1; CDR3 protein: ASSFTSGRPQGPNEQF
V gene: TRBV4-3; clone size: .; J gene: TRBJ2-1; CDR3 protein: ASSQEASSNEQF
V gene: TRBV20-1; clone size: .; J gene: TRBJ1-3; CDR3 protein: SARGRDRIY
V gene: TRBV5-6; clone size: .; J gene: TRBJ1-1; CDR3 protein: ASSLDGLNTEAF
V gene: TRBV11-2; clone size: .; J gene: TRBJ1-1; CDR3 protein: ASSFGHGVSTEAF
V gene: TRBV19; clone size: few; J gene: TRBJ1-1; CDR3 protein: ASKYLDRGREAF
V gene: TRBV7-6; clone size: once; J gene: TRBJ2-1; CDR3 protein: ASSPRLAGSYNEQF
V gene: TRBV7-9; clone size: .; J gene: TRBJ2-5; CDR3 protein: ASSLRRLGKETQY
V gene: TRBV23-1; clone size: .; J gene: TRBJ2-7; CDR3 protein: ASSQCWQGRCEQY
V gene: TRBV5-6; clone size: few; J gene: TRBJ2-2; CDR3 protein: ASSLYRGTNTGELF
V gene: TRBV29-1; clone size: .; J gene: TRBJ1-1; CDR3 protein: SVAVNTEAF
V gene: TRBV29-1; clone size: medium-sized; J gene: TRBJ1-2; CDR3 protein: SVVGRSWDYT
V gene: TRBV5-8; clone size: .; J gene: TRBJ1-5; CDR3 protein: ASSTGRDNQPQH
V gene: TRBV7-6; clone size: .; J gene: TRBJ2-2; CDR3 protein: ASSSRSGGLSGELF
V gene: TRBV5-6; clone size: .; J gene: TRBJ1-1; CDR3 protein: ASSLGGIREAF
V gene: TRBV7-2; clone size: .; J gene: TRBJ2-7; CDR3 protein: ASSSFTEVEQY
V gene: TRBV19; clone size: .; J gene: TRBJ2-1; CDR3 protein: ASSKGPGNEQF
V gene: TRBV19; clone size: .; J gene: TRBJ1-2; CDR3 protein: AIREPGSLRYGYT
V gene: TRBV2; clone size: .; J gene: TRBJ2-2; CDR3 protein: ASSEELAGTGELF
V gene: TRBV10-3; clone size: few; J gene: TRBJ2-2; CDR3 protein: AISGTPGGADTGELF
V gene: TRBV27; clone size: .; J gene: TRBJ1-2; CDR3 protein: ASSLGQASA
V gene: TRBV15; clone size: once; J gene: TRBJ2-2; CDR3 protein: ATSSRGTGELF
V gene: TRBV4-1; clone size: .; J gene: TRBJ1-2; CDR3 protein: ASSQVFGIRYGYT
V gene: TRBV7-3; clone size: medium-sized; J gene: TRBJ1-1; CDR3 protein: ASSPDGRNTEAF
V gene: TRBV28; clone size: .; J gene: TRBJ1-2; CDR3 protein: ASSPSPSQYYGYT
V gene: TRBV28; clone size: .; J gene: TRBJ2-7; CDR3 protein: ASRGPYIRQY
V gene: TRBV18; clone size: .; J gene: TRBJ2-5; CDR3 protein: ASSPMGETQY
V gene: TRBV7-8; clone size: .; J gene: TRBJ2-7; CDR3 protein: ASSEAARTPYEQY
V gene: TRBV5-1; clone size: .; J gene: TRBJ2-7; CDR3 protein: ASSAFEGEQY
V gene: TRBV29-1; clone size: .; J gene: TRBJ2-3; CDR3 protein: SVDGTSSTDTQY
V gene: TRBV4-3; clone size: .; J gene: TRBJ1-4; CDR3 protein: ASSQGAGGDNEKLF
V gene: TRBV5-3; clone size: .; J gene: TRBJ1-5; CDR3 protein: ARSPGARAQPQH
V gene: TRBV5-4; clone size: few; J gene: TRBJ2-1; CDR3 protein: ASSLRGGRDEQF
V gene: TRBV5-1; clone size: .; J gene: TRBJ2-3; CDR3 protein: ASSSRGQSTDTQY
V gene: TRBV9; clone size: .; J gene: TRBJ2-3; CDR3 protein: ASSPLREGTQY
V gene: TRBV7-8; clone size: .; J gene: TRBJ2-1; CDR3 protein: ASSLRNEQF
V gene: TRBV7-6; clone size: once; J gene: TRBJ2-7; CDR3 protein: ASSVLGGSGAYEQY
V gene: TRBV5-1; clone size: .; J gene: TRBJ1-3; CDR3 protein: ASSLELRGTGNTIY
V gene: TRBV5-4; clone size: few; J gene: TRBJ1-1; CDR3 protein: ASSLGSRQGGTEAF
V gene: TRBV7-2; clone size: .; J gene: TRBJ1-2; CDR3 protein: ASSLLYYGYT
V gene: TRBV15; clone size: .; J gene: TRBJ2-7; CDR3 protein: ATSNFRDRVGRRSYEQY
V gene: TRBV19; clone size: .; J gene: TRBJ2-3; CDR3 protein: ASSIGYTQY
V gene: TRBV11-2; clone size: once; J gene: TRBJ2-5; CDR3 protein: ASSLDQHETQY